Below, one T cell receptor (beta chain) is given with its context. Its antigen remains unidentified. The sample is drawn from a study of T cells in narcolepsy. Study-wide context: Donors had narcolepsy type 1 or type 2, or were healthy controls.

V lost 7 bases and J lost 2, with 15 bases in between. CDR3 length: 15 residues. CDR1 and CDR2 (germline): LGHNT, FRNRAP. Study-level points and caveats: Autoreactive clonotypes reportedly recurred in blood of same and different patients, not controls.

Method: immunoSEQ multiplex PCR; TCRdb's copy keeps in-frame clones and lacks some. The sample consists of tens of thousands of clones, 83% of them appearing once. This chain links TRBV12-5 with TRBJ1-3; D is uncertain. Sequencing input: CD45RA- memory CD4+ T cells from PBMCs. This clonotype was obtained from a human donor with narcolepsy. The CDR3 spells CASDFRIGTGNTIYF. DNA for the CDR3: TGTGCTAGTGATTTCCGAATCGGAACTGGAAACACCATATATTTT.